The clone carrying this TCR beta chain occurred many times. The sample originates from a study of T-cell reconstitution after alpha-beta-depleted transplantation in children. Unique molecular identifiers were incorporated when the TCRbeta library was constructed. In TCRdb, the PCR reads were re-called with MiXCR into one record per CDR3 protein. The sample holds hundreds of thousands of distinct CDR3 sequences; about 21% are singletons and the top ten take 12% to 15%. Sequences were derived from PBMCs, mostly from graft donor cells, sampled 360 days after TCRalphabeta/CD19-depleted stem cell transplant. This clonotype was obtained from a boy younger than two who had a stem cell transplant for acute myeloid leukemia, so the T cells may come from the graft donor.

DNA for the CDR3: TGCAGTGCGGGGGCGGGGGGCCTCCCAGATACGCAGTATTTT. Translating it yields CSAGAGGLPDTQYF. The chain recombines TRBV20-1 with TRBJ2-3, with 8 bases matching TRBD2. The CDR3 totals 14 residues. V trimming: 6 bases; J trimming: 4 bases; junction bases outside the gene matches: 9. Germline loops: CDR1 DFQATT, CDR2 SNEGSKA (reference sequence).